A selection of T cell receptor beta chains follows, all from one sample in a study of T cell repertoires in ileal Crohn's disease. Clones were read by immunoSEQ multiplex PCR, and TCRdb kept only the in-frame ones, dropping some. The repertoire includes about 11,000 clones, 79% of them detected once, and approximately 6.5% sits in the top ten. Sample: ileal tissue. Receptors were obtained from an adult with Crohn's disease. CDR3s include the opening cysteine and the closing phenylalanine or tryptophan. D genes are given only for firm matches. Not every row has a clone size; where given, it reads once, few, many or a size class.

.,TRBV5-1,TRBJ1-2,.,CASSYGRGNGYTF,TGCGCCAGCAGCTATGGGAGGGGGAATGGCTACACCTTC
TRBD2,TRBV5-1,TRBJ2-2,once,CASRRGLAGRQTGELFF,TGCGCCAGCAGGCGCGGACTAGCGGGGCGGCAGACCGGGGAGCTGTTTTTT
.,TRBV5-5,TRBJ1-2,.,CASSPGILDNYGYTF,TGTGCCAGCAGCCCGGGGATTCTTGATAACTATGGCTACACCTTC
.,TRBV5-1,TRBJ1-1,once,CASSLFTGFGSNTEAFF,TGCGCCAGCAGCTTGTTTACCGGGTTTGGGTCGAACACTGAAGCTTTCTTT
.,TRBV11-2,TRBJ2-7,few,CASSLGKRGYEQYF,TGTGCCAGCAGCTTAGGGAAACGCGGGTACGAGCAGTACTTC
TRBD1,TRBV7-9,TRBJ1-5,once,CASSLVDRGKHQPQHF,TGTGCCAGCAGCTTAGTTGACAGGGGGAAGCATCAGCCCCAGCATTTT
.,TRBV15,TRBJ1-5,.,CATSRDLGRGQPQHF,TGTGCCACCAGCAGAGATCTGGGTAGGGGTCAGCCCCAGCATTTT
TRBD1,TRBV18,TRBJ2-7,few,CASSLNRDRGREQYF,TGTGCCAGCTCCCTTAACCGGGACAGGGGGCGTGAGCAGTACTTC
.,TRBV7-7,TRBJ2-1,large,CASSFGGIYEQFF,TGTGCCAGCAGTTTTGGAGGGATCTATGAGCAGTTCTTC
.,TRBV28,TRBJ1-2,.,CAGRGSDYGYTF,TGTGCCGGTCGAGGGTCTGACTATGGCTACACCTTC
.,TRBV6-1,TRBJ1-6,.,CASTTYASYNSPLHF,TGTGCCAGCACTACTTATGCCTCCTATAATTCACCCCTCCACTTT
.,TRBV5-8,TRBJ2-2,.,CASSRGTGELFF,TGTGCCAGCAGCCGGGGGACCGGGGAGCTGTTTTTT
.,TRBV29-1,TRBJ1-1,.,CIGTAGGNTEAFF,TGCATCGGTACGGCGGGAGGGAACACTGAAGCTTTCTTT
TRBD1,TRBV6-5,TRBJ1-1,.,CASSYEQGAKNTEAFF,TGTGCCAGCAGTTATGAACAGGGGGCGAAGAACACTGAAGCTTTCTTT
.,TRBV6-5,TRBJ1-2,.,CASSYRDSGGYGYTF,TGTGCCAGCAGTTACCGGGACTCTGGGGGCTATGGCTACACCTTC